The 2 T cell receptor beta chains in this list originate from one sample, sequenced in a study of neurological immune-mediated disorders. TCRdb processed the 5' RACE reads anew with MiXCR; each CDR3 protein has one entry. The data contain 120,000 or so distinct CDR3 sequences, about 3.4% of them singletons. The source material was PBMCs. The receptors come from a woman in her twenties or thirties with multiple sclerosis.

This clonotype was counted at least ten times. The chain combines TRBV6-2 or TRBV6-3 with TRBJ2-7; D gene unclear. The germline gives CDR1 MNHEY, CDR2 SVGEGT. The CDR3 is 16 residues long. Trimming removed 0 bases from V and 1 base from J, with 13 bases in between. CDR3 nucleotide sequence: TGTGCCAGCAGTTACTCGACGTCCGCCAGGTCCTACGAGCAGTACTTC. Translating gives CASSYSTSARSYEQYF.

Ten or more counts support this clonotype. The chain has TRBV12-3 or TRBV12-4 and TRBJ1-2; D is perhaps TRBD1 (6 bases). This CDR3 region has 14 residues. Trimming took off 3 bases at V and 4 bases at J, with 12 bases between the two ends. CDR3 sequence: CASSLGQSIYGYTF. CDR3 nucleotide sequence: TGTGCCAGCAGTTTGGGACAATCCATCTATGGCTACACCTTC.